Shown below are 10 T cell receptor beta chains from a single sample sequenced in a study of T cell repertoires in cytomegalovirus infection. Each CDR3 protein is one row after TCRdb ran MiXCR on the reads. Of about 200,000 distinct CDR3 sequences in the sample, roughly 9.8% were seen once. Sequenced input: PBMCs. The source is a human donor in good health (CMV status not recorded). Some clones in this sample may be carry-over from other donors' samples.

At least ten counts were recorded for this clonotype. The gene calls are TRBV7-8 and TRBJ1-1, with D uncertain. This CDR3 has 15 residues. Germline CDR1 SGHVS, CDR2 FQNEAQ. With 5 bases removed from V and 0 bases from J, the gap between germline ends came to 13 bases. The CDR3 DNA follows: TGTGCCAGCAGCCAGAGACCGACCATGAACACTGAAGCTTTCTTT. Residues: CASSQRPTMNTEAFF.

This clonotype was counted ten times or more. This sequence joins TRBV6-5 and TRBJ1-3; D is unresolved. Germline V CDR1 and CDR2: MNHEY, SVGAGI. Trimming stripped 3 bases from V and 4 bases from J, with 13 bases between. This CDR3 comprises 15 residues. DNA of the CDR3: TGTGCCAGCAGTTATCGGGGTATACAAGGAAACACCATATATTTT. Amino acids: CASSYRGIQGNTIYF.

This clonotype has a count of ten or more. The V and J genes are TRBV7-8 and TRBJ1-5; no definite D call. Germline-derived CDR1 and CDR2 are SGHVS and FQNEAQ. Trimming stripped 1 base from V and 1 base from J, with 8 bases between. The CDR3 has 15 amino acids. The CDR3 loop is CASSLDFGSNQPQHF. CDR3 DNA: TGTGCCAGCAGCTTAGATTTTGGAAGCAATCAGCCCCAGCATTTT.

This clonotype was recorded at least ten times. J is TRBJ1-1 and V is TRBV12-3 or TRBV12-4; a weak D match, TRBD1 (6 bases). The CDR3 is 15 residues long. The ends were cut back, 2 bases at V and 1 base at J, with 11 bases in the middle. The DNA of the CDR3 is TGTGCCAGCAGTTTACCGACAGGACAGAACACTGAAGCTTTCTTT. Translation gives CASSLPTGQNTEAFF.

This chain uses TRBV7-2 with TRBJ1-4; TRBD1 aligns across 10 bases. The germline CDR1 and CDR2 sequences are SGHTA and FQGNSA. J gave up 7 bases and V 4 bases, and 9 bases lay outside the gene matches. CDR3 length equals 16 residues. The CDR3 bases are TGTGCCAGCAGCTCGGGGACAGGGGTTTGGGGTGAAAAACTGTTTTTT. Protein: CASSSGTGVWGEKLFF.

This sequence joins TRBV7-2 and TRBJ1-1, with 7 positions matching TRBD1. V shed 5 bases, J shed 5 bases, and the junction held 5 bases outside the gene matches. CDR1 and CDR2 from the germline V gene are SGHTA and FQGNSA. This CDR3 region has 13 residues. Here the CDR3 DNA reads TGTGCCAGCAGCGTCGACAGGGAGACTGAAGCTTTCTTT. This translates into CASSVDRETEAFF.

This clonotype was picked up many times. The chain links TRBV7-3 to TRBJ1-2; TRBD1 might be the D (5 bases). CDR1 is SGHTA, CDR2 FQGTGA, per germline. Trimming cost V 5 bases and J 8 bases, with 24 bases left between them. CDR3 size: 16 residues. The CDR3 DNA reads as TGTGCCAGCAGCCTGAGAGCTGGGGCAGGAGAAAAAGGCTACACCTTC. Translating gives CASSLRAGAGEKGYTF.

This clonotype appeared many times. The rearrangement links TRBV7-6 to TRBJ2-5; D possibly corresponds to TRBD2 (6 bases). The V gene lost 1 base and the J gene lost 5 bases, with 11 bases spanning the gap. The length of the CDR3 is 14 residues. Per germline, CDR1 SGHVS and CDR2 FNYEAQ. This CDR3 reads CASSLVGGGETQYF. As DNA, the CDR3 is TGTGCCAGCAGCTTAGTCGGAGGAGGGGAGACCCAGTACTTC.

This clonotype has a handful of counts. The chain recombines TRBV29-1 with TRBJ1-3; D is unclear. V shed 2 bases and J shed 1 base, with 6 bases lying between them. Germline V gene sequence: CDR1 SQVTM, CDR2 ANQGSEA. The CDR3 has 13 amino acids. This CDR3 reads CSVESWSGNTIYF. For the CDR3, the DNA is TGCAGCGTTGAATCATGGTCTGGAAACACCATATATTTT.

The CDR3 protein is CARGRTDYEQYF. The CDR3 nucleotides read TGTGCCAGAGGACGGACCGACTACGAGCAGTACTTC. This chain connects TRBV2 to TRBJ2-7; D is uncertain. This CDR3 comprises 12 residues. The V end lost 9 bases, the J end lost 3 bases, and 12 bases lay between the germline ends. Germline CDR1 is SNHLY and CDR2 is FYNNEI.